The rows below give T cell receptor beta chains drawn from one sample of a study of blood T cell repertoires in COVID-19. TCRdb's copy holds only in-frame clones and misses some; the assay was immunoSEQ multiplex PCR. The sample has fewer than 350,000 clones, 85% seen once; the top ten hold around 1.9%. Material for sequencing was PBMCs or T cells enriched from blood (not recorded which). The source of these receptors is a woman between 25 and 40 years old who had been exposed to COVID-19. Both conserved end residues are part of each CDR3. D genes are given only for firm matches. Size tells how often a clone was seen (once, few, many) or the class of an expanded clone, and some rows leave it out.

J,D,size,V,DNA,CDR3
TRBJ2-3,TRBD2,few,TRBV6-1,TGTGCCAGCAGTGAAGGACTAGCCTACACAGATACGCAGTATTTT,CASSEGLAYTDTQYF
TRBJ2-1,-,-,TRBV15,TGTGCCACCAGTTGGGGGGTGTCTTACAATGAGCAGTTCTTC,CATSWGVSYNEQFF
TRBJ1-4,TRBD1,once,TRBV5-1,TGCGCCAGCAGCCCCGCGGGACAGGGACATGAAAAACTGTTTTTT,CASSPAGQGHEKLFF
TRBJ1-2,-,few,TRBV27,TGTGCCAGCAGCCCAATCGGGGGAGGCTACACCTTC,CASSPIGGGYTF
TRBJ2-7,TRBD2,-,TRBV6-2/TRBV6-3,TGTGCCAGCAGCCTTTCCACGGGGGGGATATTGTACGAGCAGTACTTC,CASSLSTGGILYEQYF
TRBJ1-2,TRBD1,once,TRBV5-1,TGCGCCAGCAGCCCAGGACCTGACAGGGGGAGTGGCTACACCTTC,CASSPGPDRGSGYTF
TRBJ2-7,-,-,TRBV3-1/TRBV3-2,TGTGCCAGCAGCCAAGATCCCCCTTACGAGCAGTACTTC,CASSQDPPYEQYF
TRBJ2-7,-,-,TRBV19,TGTGCCAGTAGTACCCTACTAGGACCGGGGAGCTCCTACGAGCAGTACTTC,CASSTLLGPGSSYEQYF
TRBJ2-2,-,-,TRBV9,TGTGCCAGCAGCGTAGTGGAGGGTGGGGAGCTGTTTTTT,CASSVVEGGELFF
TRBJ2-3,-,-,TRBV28,TGTGCCAGCAGTCCGCTCCTCAGGGGAAAGGTAGATACGCAGTATTTT,CASSPLLRGKVDTQYF
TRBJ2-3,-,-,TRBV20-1,TGCAGTGCTAGTTCCGCAGGGGGGTCCGATACGCAGTATTTT,CSASSAGGSDTQYF
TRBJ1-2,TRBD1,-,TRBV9,TGTGCCAGCAGCGTCCAGGGGGCTAAAGGCTACACCTTC,CASSVQGAKGYTF
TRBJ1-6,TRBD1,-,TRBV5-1,TGCGCCAGCAGCTCCGGGACAGCCCATTCACCCCTCCACTTT,CASSSGTAHSPLHF
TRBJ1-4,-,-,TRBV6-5,TGTGCCAGCAGTTTAGGGGTCCTGGATGAAAAACTGTTTTTT,CASSLGVLDEKLFF
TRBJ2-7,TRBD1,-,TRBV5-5,TGTGCCAGCAGCTTCGGCAGGACAGGGTTTTCCGAGCAGTACTTC,CASSFGRTGFSEQYF
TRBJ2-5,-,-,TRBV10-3,TGTGCCATCAGTGATCTGGGCAGCGGAGAGACCCAGTACTTC,CAISDLGSGETQYF
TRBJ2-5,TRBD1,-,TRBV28,TGTGCCAGCAGCGTCAGGGGGCGCCTTCAAGAGACCCAGTACTTC,CASSVRGRLQETQYF
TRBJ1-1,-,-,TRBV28,TGTGCCAGCAGTTTACCCGGGGTGGTGAACACTGAAGCTTTCTTT,CASSLPGVVNTEAFF
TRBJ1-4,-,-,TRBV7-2,TGTGCCAGCAGCCCGGACAGTTGGGGTGAAAAACTGTTTTTT,CASSPDSWGEKLFF
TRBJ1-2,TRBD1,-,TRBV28,TGTGCCAGCAGTTCCGGACAGGGGTTTGGCTACACCTTC,CASSSGQGFGYTF
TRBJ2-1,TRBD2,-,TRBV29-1,TGCAGCGTTGACGGGGGGAGCTCCTACAATGAGCAGTTCTTC,CSVDGGSSYNEQFF
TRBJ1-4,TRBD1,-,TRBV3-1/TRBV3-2,TGTGCCAGTTCATCCGGGGGACAGGGAAATGAAAAACTGTTTTTT,CASSSGGQGNEKLFF
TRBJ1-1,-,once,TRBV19,TGTGCCAGTAGTATTCAACAGGGTGCTACTGAAGCTTTCTTT,CASSIQQGATEAFF
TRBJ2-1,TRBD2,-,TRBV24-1,TGTGCCACCAGTGCTGTAGCGGGAAGCTCCTACAATGAGCAGTTCTTC,CATSAVAGSSYNEQFF
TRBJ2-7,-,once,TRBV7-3,TGTGCCAGCAGCCCGGTCAGGGGTAGGGAGCAGTACTTC,CASSPVRGREQYF
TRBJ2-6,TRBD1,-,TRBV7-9,TGTGCCAGCAGCTCGACCGGGACAGGGCTTGGGGCCAACGTCCTGACTTTC,CASSSTGTGLGANVLTF
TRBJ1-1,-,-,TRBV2,TGTGCCAGCAGTCTAGGACAGTCTTTGAACACTGAAGCTTTCTTT,CASSLGQSLNTEAFF
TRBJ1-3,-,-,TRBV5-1,TGCGCCAGCAGCTCGGTCTCGGCATTGGCTGGGCTCGATGGAAACACCATATATTTT,CASSSVSALAGLDGNTIYF
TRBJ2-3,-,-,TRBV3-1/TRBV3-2,TGTGCCAGCAGCCAATTTTCACAGGGCACAGATACGCAGTATTTT,CASSQFSQGTDTQYF
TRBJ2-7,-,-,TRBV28,TGTGCCAGCAGTATACCGACAGTCACCTACGAGCAGTACTTC,CASSIPTVTYEQYF
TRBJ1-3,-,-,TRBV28,TGTGCCAGCAGCTTCCCTCTGAGGGCCGCTGGAAACACCATATATTTT,CASSFPLRAAGNTIYF
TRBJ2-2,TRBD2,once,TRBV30,TGTGCCTGGAACTCCCCAGCGGGGGGGAGTCCCCGAGATTTCACCGGGGAGCTGTTTTTT,CAWNSPAGGSPRDFTGELFF
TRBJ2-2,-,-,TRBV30,TGTGCCTGGAGTGTACAGGTTCCCGGGGAGCTGTTTTTT,CAWSVQVPGELFF
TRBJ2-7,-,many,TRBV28,TGTGCCAGCAGTTCTAACCGCTACGAGCAGTACTTC,CASSSNRYEQYF
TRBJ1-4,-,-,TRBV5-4,TGTGCCAGCAGCCCCTGGCCTGAGGTGGGTGAAAAACTGTTTTTT,CASSPWPEVGEKLFF
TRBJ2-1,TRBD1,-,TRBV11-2,TGTGCCAGCAGGGGACAGGTTAACAATGAGCAGTTCTTC,CASRGQVNNEQFF
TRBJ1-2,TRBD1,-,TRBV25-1,TGTGCCAGCAGGGGGACAGTCGAACGGTACTATGGCTACACCTTC,CASRGTVERYYGYTF
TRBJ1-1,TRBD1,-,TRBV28,TGTGCCAGCAGCCGACCTGGGACAGGGGTCACTGAAGCTTTCTTT,CASSRPGTGVTEAFF
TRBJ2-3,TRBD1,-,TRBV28,TGTGCCAGCAGTCCCAGGGGGCGCGGCACAGATACGCAGTATTTT,CASSPRGRGTDTQYF
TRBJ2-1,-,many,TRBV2,TGTGCCAGCGGTAAGGGGCCCTATGAGCAGTTCTTC,CASGKGPYEQFF
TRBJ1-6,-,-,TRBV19,TGTGCCAGTAGATTCGGACGGGGTAAAAATTCACCCCTCCACTTT,CASRFGRGKNSPLHF
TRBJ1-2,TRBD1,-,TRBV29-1,TGCAGCGTGGATGACCCCGGGACAGGGGGCCAAAGCTATGGCTACACCTTC,CSVDDPGTGGQSYGYTF
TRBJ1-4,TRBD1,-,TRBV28,TGTGCCAGCAGTTCCGGGACAGGGATCGAAAAACTGTTTTTT,CASSSGTGIEKLFF
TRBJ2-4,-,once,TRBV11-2,TGTGCCAGCAGCTTAGCGAGAGCCAAAAACATTCAGTACTTC,CASSLARAKNIQYF
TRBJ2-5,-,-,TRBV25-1,TGTGCCAGCAGTGACCCAGTTTACCAAGAGACCCAGTACTTC,CASSDPVYQETQYF